This is a list of T cell receptor beta chains from one sample in a study of blood T cell repertoires in COVID-19. Assay used: immunoSEQ multiplex PCR; TCRdb lists only in-frame clones, some missing. Of some 130,000 clones listed, over 60% were seen once; the top ten hold less than 2.5%. The specimen was peripheral blood. The receptors here all came from a woman in her 70s with acute or convalescent COVID-19. Both conserved end residues are part of each CDR3. The D gene is left open where the match is weak. Not every row has a clone size; where given, it reads once, few, many or a size class.

TRBJ2-5	TRBD2	TRBV14	.	CASSPRSGTSGEQETQYF	TGTGCCAGCAGCCCACGCAGTGGTACTAGCGGGGAACAAGAGACCCAGTACTTC
TRBJ1-2	.	TRBV2	few	CASSGQLPYGYTF	TGTGCCAGCAGTGGACAGTTACCCTATGGCTACACCTTC
TRBJ2-3	.	TRBV19	.	CASSILLSTDTQYF	TGTGCCAGTAGTATTCTACTGAGCACAGATACGCAGTATTTT
TRBJ2-1	TRBD2	TRBV24-1	.	CATSDLKFGTSGTEGNEQFF	TGTGCCACCAGTGATTTGAAGTTTGGGACTAGCGGGACGGAGGGCAATGAGCAGTTCTTC
TRBJ2-4	TRBD1	TRBV6-2/TRBV6-3	.	CASSSPLEGAATKNIQYF	TGTGCCAGCAGTTCCCCTCTAGAGGGGGCTGCGACCAAAAACATTCAGTACTTC
TRBJ1-3	.	TRBV10-3	.	CAISGPDSGNTIYF	TGTGCCATCAGTGGCCCAGACTCTGGAAACACCATATATTTT
TRBJ1-6	.	TRBV13	.	CASSLGGGGSPLHF	TGTGCCAGCAGCTTAGGTGGGGGGGGTTCACCCCTCCACTTT
TRBJ2-7	TRBD1	TRBV29-1	.	CSVEGSPGTGGSYEQYF	TGCAGCGTTGAAGGCAGCCCCGGGACAGGGGGCTCCTACGAGCAGTACTTC
TRBJ1-5	.	TRBV11-2	.	CASTQGGDQPQHF	TGTGCCAGTACTCAGGGAGGAGATCAGCCCCAGCATTTT
TRBJ1-1	.	TRBV2	.	CASSDWRGGGSTEAFF	TGTGCCAGCAGTGACTGGCGGGGGGGAGGGAGCACTGAAGCTTTCTTT
TRBJ2-5	TRBD2	TRBV7-2	few	CASSLGASGGQKTQYF	TGTGCCAGCAGCTTAGGGGCTAGCGGGGGGCAAAAGACCCAGTACTTC
TRBJ1-1	TRBD1	TRBV13	few	CASSSAGTGLNTEAFF	TGTGCCAGCAGCTCCGCCGGGACAGGGTTGAACACTGAAGCTTTCTTT
TRBJ2-1	.	TRBV11-3	once	CASSLDSSYNEQFF	TGTGCCAGCAGCCTGGACAGTTCCTACAATGAGCAGTTCTTC
TRBJ2-7	.	TRBV6-6	.	CASSRTGTVLPSSYEQYF	TGTGCCAGCAGTCGCACCGGGACTGTTTTGCCTAGCTCCTACGAGCAGTACTTC
TRBJ1-1	TRBD1	TRBV7-9	once	CASSWDRGAEAFF	TGTGCCAGCAGCTGGGACAGAGGCGCTGAAGCTTTCTTT
TRBJ2-2	.	TRBV2	.	CASISGLNTGELFF	TGTGCCAGCATAAGCGGGCTGAACACCGGGGAGCTGTTTTTT
TRBJ2-2	.	TRBV3-1/TRBV3-2	.	CASSQEPGEPHGELFF	TGTGCCAGCAGCCAAGAGCCGGGGGAGCCGCACGGGGAGCTGTTTTTT
TRBJ2-7	.	TRBV18	.	CASSLGSASYEQYF	TGTGCCAGCTCACTCGGGTCGGCCTCCTACGAGCAGTACTTC
TRBJ1-4	TRBD1	TRBV5-6	few	CASSKRGTGGEKLFF	TGTGCCAGCAGCAAGAGGGGGACAGGGGGTGAAAAACTGTTTTTT
TRBJ2-1	TRBD2	TRBV28	few	CASSPEGLAGYNEQFF	TGTGCCAGCAGTCCAGAAGGACTAGCGGGGTACAATGAGCAGTTCTTC
TRBJ2-1	.	TRBV9	.	CASSPTGTSALQFF	TGTGCCAGCAGCCCAACCGGGACATCCGCTTTGCAGTTCTTC
TRBJ2-2	.	TRBV7-8	many	CASSLRRRGGIAGELFF	TGTGCCAGCAGCTTACGGAGGCGGGGTGGAATCGCCGGGGAGCTGTTTTTT